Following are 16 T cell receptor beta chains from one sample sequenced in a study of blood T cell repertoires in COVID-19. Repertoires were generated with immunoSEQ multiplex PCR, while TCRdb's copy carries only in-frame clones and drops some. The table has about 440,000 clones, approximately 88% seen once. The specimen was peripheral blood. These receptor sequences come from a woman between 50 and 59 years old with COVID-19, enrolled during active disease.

CDR3: CASSYGTNYEQYF. The CDR3 nucleotides are TGTGCCAGCAGTTACGGGACAAATTACGAGCAGTACTTC. This chain joins TRBV6-5 and TRBJ2-7, with D perhaps matching TRBD1 (6 bases). The CDR3 is made up of 13 amino acids. Germline V gene sequence: CDR1 MNHEY, CDR2 SVGAGI. V lost 2 bases and J 4 bases, leaving 9 bases between the germline ends.

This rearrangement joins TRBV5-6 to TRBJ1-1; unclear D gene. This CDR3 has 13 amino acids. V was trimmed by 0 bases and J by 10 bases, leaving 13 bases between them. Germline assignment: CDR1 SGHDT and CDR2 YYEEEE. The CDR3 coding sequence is TGTGCCAGCAGCTTGGGGTCGGCGGGAGGAGCTTTCTTT. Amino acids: CASSLGSAGGAFF. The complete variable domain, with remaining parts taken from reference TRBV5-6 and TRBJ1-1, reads DAGVTQSPTHLIKTRGQQVTLRCSPKSGHDTVSWYQQALGQGPQFIFQYYEEEERQRGNFPDRFSGHQFPNYSSELNVNALLLGDSALYLCASSLGSAGGAFFGQGTRLTVV.

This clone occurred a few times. Here the CDR3 reads CASSLSTEYNEQFF. The CDR3 nucleotides read TGCGCCAGCAGCTTATCAACAGAGTACAATGAGCAGTTCTTC. V usage is TRBV5-1 and J usage is TRBJ2-1; D is uncertain. CDR1 and CDR2 from the germline V gene are SGHRS and YFSETQ. CDR3 length: 14 residues. V shed 2 bases and J shed 4 bases, with 10 bases lying between them.

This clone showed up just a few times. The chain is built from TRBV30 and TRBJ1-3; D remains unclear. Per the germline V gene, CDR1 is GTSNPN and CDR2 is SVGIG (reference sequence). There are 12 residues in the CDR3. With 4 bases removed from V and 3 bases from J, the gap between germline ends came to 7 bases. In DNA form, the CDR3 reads TGTGCCTGGACCCGGGGTGGAAACACCATATATTTT. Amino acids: CAWTRGGNTIYF.

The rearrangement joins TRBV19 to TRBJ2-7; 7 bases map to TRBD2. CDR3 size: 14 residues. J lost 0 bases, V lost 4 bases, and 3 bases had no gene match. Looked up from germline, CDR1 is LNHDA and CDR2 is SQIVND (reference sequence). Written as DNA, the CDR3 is TGTGCCAGTAGTACAGCGGGGAGCTCCTACGAGCAGTACTTC. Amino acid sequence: CASSTAGSSYEQYF.

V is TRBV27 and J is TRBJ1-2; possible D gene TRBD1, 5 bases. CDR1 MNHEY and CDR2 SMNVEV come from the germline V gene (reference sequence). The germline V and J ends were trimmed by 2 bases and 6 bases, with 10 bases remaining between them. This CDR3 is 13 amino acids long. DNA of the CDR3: TGTGCCAGCAGTTTAGCGGGGGTGGATGGCTACACCTTC. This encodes CASSLAGVDGYTF.

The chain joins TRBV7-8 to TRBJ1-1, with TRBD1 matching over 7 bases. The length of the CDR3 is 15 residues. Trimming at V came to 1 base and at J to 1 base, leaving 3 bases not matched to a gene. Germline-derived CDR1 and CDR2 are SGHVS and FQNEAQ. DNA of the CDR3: TGTGCCAGCAGCTTAGTTCAGGGGGGGAACACTGAAGCTTTCTTT. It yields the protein CASSLVQGGNTEAFF.

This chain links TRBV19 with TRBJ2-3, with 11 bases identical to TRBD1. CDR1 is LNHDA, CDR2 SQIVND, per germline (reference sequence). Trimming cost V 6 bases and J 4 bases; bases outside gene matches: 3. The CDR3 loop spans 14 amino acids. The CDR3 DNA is TGTGCCAGTAGGGACAGGGGGCTGTCAGATACGCAGTATTTT. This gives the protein CASRDRGLSDTQYF.

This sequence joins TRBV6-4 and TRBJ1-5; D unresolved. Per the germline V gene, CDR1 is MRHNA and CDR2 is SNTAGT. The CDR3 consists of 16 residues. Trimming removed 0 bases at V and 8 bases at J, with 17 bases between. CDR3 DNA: TGTGCCAGCAGTGACTCGAGGAGGGAGGGTTCGGAGCCCCAGCATTTT. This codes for CASSDSRREGSEPQHF.

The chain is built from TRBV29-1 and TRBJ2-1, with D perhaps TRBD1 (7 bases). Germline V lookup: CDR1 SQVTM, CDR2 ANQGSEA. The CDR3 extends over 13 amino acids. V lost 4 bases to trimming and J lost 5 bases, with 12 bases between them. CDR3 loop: CSVVDREDNEQFF. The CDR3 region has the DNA TGCAGCGTTGTTGACAGGGAGGACAATGAGCAGTTCTTC.

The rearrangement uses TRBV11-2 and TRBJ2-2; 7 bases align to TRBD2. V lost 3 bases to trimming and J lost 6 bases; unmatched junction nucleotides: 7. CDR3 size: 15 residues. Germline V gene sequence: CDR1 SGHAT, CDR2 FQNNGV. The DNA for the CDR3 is TGTGCCAGCAGCTTTCCTGCAGGGAGGGCCGGGGAGCTGTTTTTT. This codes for CASSFPAGRAGELFF.

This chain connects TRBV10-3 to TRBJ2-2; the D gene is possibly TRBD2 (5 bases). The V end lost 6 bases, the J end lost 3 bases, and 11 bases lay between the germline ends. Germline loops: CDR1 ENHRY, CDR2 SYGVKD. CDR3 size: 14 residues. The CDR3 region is CAIREAEHTGELFF. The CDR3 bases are TGTGCCATCAGGGAGGCAGAACACACCGGGGAGCTGTTTTTT.

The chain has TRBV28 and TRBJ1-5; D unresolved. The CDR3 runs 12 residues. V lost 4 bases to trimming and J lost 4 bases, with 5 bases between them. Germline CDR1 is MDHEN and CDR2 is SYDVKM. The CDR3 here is CASSSINQPQHF. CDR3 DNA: TGTGCCAGCAGTTCTATAAATCAGCCCCAGCATTTT.

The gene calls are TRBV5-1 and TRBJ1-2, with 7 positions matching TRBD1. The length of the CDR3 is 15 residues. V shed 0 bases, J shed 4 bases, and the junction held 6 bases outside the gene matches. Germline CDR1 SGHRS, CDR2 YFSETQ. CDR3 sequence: CASSLDQGGVYGYTF. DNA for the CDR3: TGCGCCAGCAGCTTGGATCAGGGGGGTGTCTATGGCTACACCTTC.

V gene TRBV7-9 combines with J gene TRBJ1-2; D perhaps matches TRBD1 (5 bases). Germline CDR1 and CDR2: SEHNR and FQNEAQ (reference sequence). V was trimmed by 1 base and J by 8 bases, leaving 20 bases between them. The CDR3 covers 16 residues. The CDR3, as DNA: TGTGCCAGCAGCTTAGGGGTCCCGTCGGGGGTTGAGGGCTACACCTTC. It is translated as CASSLGVPSGVEGYTF. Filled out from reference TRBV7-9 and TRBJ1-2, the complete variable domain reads DTGVSQNPRHKITKRGQNVTFRCDPISEHNRLYWYRQTLGQGPEFLTYFQNEAQLEKSRLLSDRFSAERPKGSFSTLEIQRTEQGDSAMYLCASSLGVPSGVEGYTFGSGTRLTVV.

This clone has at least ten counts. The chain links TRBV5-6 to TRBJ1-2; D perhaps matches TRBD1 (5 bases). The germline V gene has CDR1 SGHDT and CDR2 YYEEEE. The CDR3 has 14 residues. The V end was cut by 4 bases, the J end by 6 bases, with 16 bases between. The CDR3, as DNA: TGTGCCAGCAGCAAATTTAGGGGTTTGGATGGCTACACCTTC. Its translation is CASSKFRGLDGYTF. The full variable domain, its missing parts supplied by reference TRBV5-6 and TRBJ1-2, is DAGVTQSPTHLIKTRGQQVTLRCSPKSGHDTVSWYQQALGQGPQFIFQYYEEEERQRGNFPDRFSGHQFPNYSSELNVNALLLGDSALYLCASSKFRGLDGYTFGSGTRLTVV.